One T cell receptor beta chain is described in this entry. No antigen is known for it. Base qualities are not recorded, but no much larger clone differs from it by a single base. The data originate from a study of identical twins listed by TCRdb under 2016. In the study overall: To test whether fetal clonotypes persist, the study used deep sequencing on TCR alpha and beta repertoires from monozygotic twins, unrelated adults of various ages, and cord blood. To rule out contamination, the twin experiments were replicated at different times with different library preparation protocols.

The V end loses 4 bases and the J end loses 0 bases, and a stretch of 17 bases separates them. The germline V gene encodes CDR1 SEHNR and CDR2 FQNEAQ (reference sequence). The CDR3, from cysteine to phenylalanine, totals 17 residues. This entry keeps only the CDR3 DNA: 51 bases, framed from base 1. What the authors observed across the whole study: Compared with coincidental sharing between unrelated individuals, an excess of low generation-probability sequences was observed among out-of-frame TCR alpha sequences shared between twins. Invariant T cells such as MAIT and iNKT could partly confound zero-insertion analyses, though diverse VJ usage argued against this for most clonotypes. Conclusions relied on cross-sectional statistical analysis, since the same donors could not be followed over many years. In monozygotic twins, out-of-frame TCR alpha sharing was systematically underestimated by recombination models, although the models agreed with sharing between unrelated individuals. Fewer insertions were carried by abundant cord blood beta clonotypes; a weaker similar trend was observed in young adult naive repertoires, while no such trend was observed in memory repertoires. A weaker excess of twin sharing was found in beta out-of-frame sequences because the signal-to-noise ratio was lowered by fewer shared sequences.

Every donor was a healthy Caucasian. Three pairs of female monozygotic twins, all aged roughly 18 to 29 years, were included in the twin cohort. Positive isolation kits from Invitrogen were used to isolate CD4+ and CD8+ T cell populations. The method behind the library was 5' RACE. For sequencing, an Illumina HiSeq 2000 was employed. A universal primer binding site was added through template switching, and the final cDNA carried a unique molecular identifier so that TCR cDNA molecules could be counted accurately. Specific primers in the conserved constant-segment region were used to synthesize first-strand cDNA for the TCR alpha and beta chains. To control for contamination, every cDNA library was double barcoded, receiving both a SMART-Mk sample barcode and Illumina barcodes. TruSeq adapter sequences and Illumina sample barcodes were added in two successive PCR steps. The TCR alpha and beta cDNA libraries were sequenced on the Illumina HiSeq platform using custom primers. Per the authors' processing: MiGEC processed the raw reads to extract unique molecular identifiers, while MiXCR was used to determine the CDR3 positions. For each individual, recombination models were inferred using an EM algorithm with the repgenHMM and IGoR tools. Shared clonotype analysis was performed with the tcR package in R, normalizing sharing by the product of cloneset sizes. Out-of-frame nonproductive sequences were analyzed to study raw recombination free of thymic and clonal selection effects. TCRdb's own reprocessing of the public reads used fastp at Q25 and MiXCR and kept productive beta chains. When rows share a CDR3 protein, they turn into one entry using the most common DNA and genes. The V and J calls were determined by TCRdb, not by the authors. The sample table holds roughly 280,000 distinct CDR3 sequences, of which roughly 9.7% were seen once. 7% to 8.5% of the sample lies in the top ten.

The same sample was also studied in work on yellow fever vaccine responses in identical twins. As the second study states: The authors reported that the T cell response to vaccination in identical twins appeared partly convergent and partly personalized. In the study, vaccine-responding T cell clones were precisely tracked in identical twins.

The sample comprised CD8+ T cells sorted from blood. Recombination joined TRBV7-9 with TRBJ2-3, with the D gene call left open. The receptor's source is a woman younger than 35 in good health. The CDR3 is CASSSQRSHTSTDTQYF. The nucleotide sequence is TGTGCCAGCAGCTCACAGAGGTCTCATACTAGCACAGATACGCAGTATTTT. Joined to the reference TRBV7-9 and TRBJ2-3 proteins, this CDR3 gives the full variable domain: DTGVSQNPRHKITKRGQNVTFRCDPISEHNRLYWYRQTLGQGPEFLTYFQNEAQLEKSRLLSDRFSAERPKGSFSTLEIQRTEQGDSAMYLCASSSQRSHTSTDTQYFGPGTRLTVL.